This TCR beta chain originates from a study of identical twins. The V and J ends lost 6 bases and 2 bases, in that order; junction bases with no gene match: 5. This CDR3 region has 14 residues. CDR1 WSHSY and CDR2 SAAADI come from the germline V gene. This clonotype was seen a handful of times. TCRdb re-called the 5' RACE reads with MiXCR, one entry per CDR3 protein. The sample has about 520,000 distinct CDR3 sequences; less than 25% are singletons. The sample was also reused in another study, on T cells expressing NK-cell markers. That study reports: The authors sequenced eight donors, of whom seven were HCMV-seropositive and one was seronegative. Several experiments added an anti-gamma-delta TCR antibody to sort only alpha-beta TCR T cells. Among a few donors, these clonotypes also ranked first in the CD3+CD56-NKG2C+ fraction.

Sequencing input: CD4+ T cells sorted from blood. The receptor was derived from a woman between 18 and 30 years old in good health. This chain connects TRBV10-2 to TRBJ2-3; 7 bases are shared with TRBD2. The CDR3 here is CASRWGLHTDTQYF. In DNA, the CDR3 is TGCGCCAGCAGATGGGGACTACACACAGATACGCAGTATTTT.